The clone carrying this T cell receptor beta chain was observed many times. Germline V CDR1 and CDR2: DFQATT, SNEGSKA (reference sequence). Trimming removed 6 bases at V and 10 bases at J, with 24 bases between. The length of the CDR3 is 14 residues. Unique molecular identifiers were incorporated into the prepared TCRbeta library. MiXCR was run by TCRdb on the PCR reads, yielding one entry per CDR3 protein. The sample lists about 640,000 distinct CDR3 sequences; roughly 15% were seen once. This specimen comes from a study of T-cell reconstitution after alpha-beta-depleted transplantation in children. This TCR was sampled from a human donor who donated a stem cell graft to a child with acute myeloid leukemia. The sequences come from PBMCs from the stem cell graft donor, collected from the stem cell graft. The V and J genes are TRBV20-1 and TRBJ1-1; D is uncertain. The chain's CDR3 is CSAKKYQAAYGAFF. DNA of the CDR3: TGCAGTGCCAAGAAATATCAGGCGGCTTATGGAGCTTTCTTT.